Listed below are T cell receptor beta chains from one sample, sequenced in a study of neurological immune-mediated disorders. TCRdb re-called the 5' RACE reads through MiXCR, storing one row per CDR3 protein. The table includes 70,000 to 90,000 distinct CDR3 sequences, approximately 5% detected once. Source material: PBMCs. Receptor source: a woman aged 25 to 39 with multiple sclerosis. The CDR3 runs from the conserved cysteine through the conserved F or W. The D gene is left open where the match is weak. Only part of the rows carry a size: once, few, many, or a class if the clone is expanded.

CDR3 length: 13
J gene: TRBJ2-3
clone size: NA
V gene: TRBV28
D gene: TRBD2
CDR3 protein: CASSLAGVDTQYF
CDR3 DNA: TGTGCCAGCAGCCTAGCGGGAGTAGATACGCAGTATTTT

CDR3 length: 12
J gene: TRBJ1-5
clone size: many
V gene: TRBV24-1
D gene: NA
CDR3 protein: CATSDVNQPQHF
CDR3 DNA: TGTGCCACCAGTGATGTAAATCAGCCCCAGCATTTT

CDR3 length: 13
J gene: TRBJ2-5
clone size: few
V gene: TRBV5-1
D gene: TRBD2
CDR3 protein: CASSRREEETQYF
CDR3 DNA: TGCGCCAGCAGCCGGCGGGAGGAAGAGACCCAGTACTTC

CDR3 length: 11
J gene: TRBJ2-1
clone size: many
V gene: TRBV20-1
D gene: NA
CDR3 protein: CSARDSNEQFF
CDR3 DNA: TGCAGTGCTAGAGACAGCAATGAGCAGTTCTTC

CDR3 length: 13
J gene: TRBJ2-3
clone size: NA
V gene: TRBV20-1
D gene: NA
CDR3 protein: CSAEPDMTDTQYF
CDR3 DNA: TGCAGTGCGGAACCGGACATGACAGATACGCAGTATTTT

CDR3 length: 15
J gene: TRBJ1-3
clone size: many
V gene: TRBV27
D gene: NA
CDR3 protein: CASSLGPLMGNTIYF
CDR3 DNA: TGTGCCAGCAGTTTAGGGCCCCTGATGGGAAACACCATATATTTT

CDR3 length: 15
J gene: TRBJ1-3
clone size: many
V gene: TRBV20-1
D gene: TRBD1
CDR3 protein: CSARWGQGLRNTIYF
CDR3 DNA: TGCAGTGCTAGATGGGGACAGGGGCTAAGAAACACCATATATTTT

CDR3 length: 12
J gene: TRBJ2-2
clone size: many
V gene: TRBV5-1
D gene: NA
CDR3 protein: CASSLDGGELFF
CDR3 DNA: TGCGCCAGCAGCTTGGATGGCGGGGAGCTGTTTTTT

CDR3 length: 13
J gene: TRBJ2-2
clone size: few
V gene: TRBV7-7
D gene: NA
CDR3 protein: CASSLGHTGELFF
CDR3 DNA: TGTGCCAGCAGCTTAGGTCACACCGGGGAGCTGTTTTTT

CDR3 length: 16
J gene: TRBJ2-6
clone size: many
V gene: TRBV12-3/TRBV12-4
D gene: NA
CDR3 protein: CASSSAEVAGANVLTF
CDR3 DNA: TGTGCCAGCAGTTCCGCCGAGGTGGCAGGGGCCAACGTCCTGACTTTC

CDR3 length: 13
J gene: TRBJ2-1
clone size: many
V gene: TRBV20-1
D gene: TRBD1
CDR3 protein: CSARDTGAGEQFF
CDR3 DNA: TGCAGTGCTAGAGACACAGGGGCCGGAGAGCAGTTCTTC

CDR3 length: 16
J gene: TRBJ2-1
clone size: many
V gene: TRBV7-9
D gene: TRBD2
CDR3 protein: CASSSAGLVSSNEQFF
CDR3 DNA: TGTGCCAGCAGCTCCGCGGGACTAGTGTCATCCAATGAGCAGTTCTTC

CDR3 length: 15
J gene: TRBJ1-3
clone size: many
V gene: TRBV30
D gene: NA
CDR3 protein: CAWSVPGEAGNTIYF
CDR3 DNA: TGTGCCTGGAGTGTCCCAGGGGAAGCTGGAAACACCATATATTTT

CDR3 length: 19
J gene: TRBJ2-3
clone size: many
V gene: TRBV12-3/TRBV12-4
D gene: TRBD2
CDR3 protein: CASTLPWGLAGGTTDTQYF
CDR3 DNA: TGTGCCAGCACCCTTCCTTGGGGGCTAGCGGGAGGGACCACAGATACGCAGTATTTT

CDR3 length: 11
J gene: TRBJ2-3
clone size: many
V gene: TRBV20-1
D gene: NA
CDR3 protein: CSAMDGAVQYF
CDR3 DNA: TGCAGTGCTATGGACGGTGCTGTGCAGTATTTT

CDR3 length: 15
J gene: TRBJ1-4
clone size: many
V gene: TRBV28
D gene: NA
CDR3 protein: CASSLKGGDNEKLFF
CDR3 DNA: TGTGCCAGCAGTCTGAAGGGGGGAGATAATGAAAAACTGTTTTTT

CDR3 length: 14
J gene: TRBJ1-3
clone size: many
V gene: TRBV20-1
D gene: TRBD1
CDR3 protein: CSASLTGAGNTIYF
CDR3 DNA: TGCAGTGCTAGCCTGACAGGGGCTGGAAACACCATATATTTT

CDR3 length: 14
J gene: TRBJ2-6
clone size: many
V gene: TRBV10-3
D gene: NA
CDR3 protein: CAINGGTGANVLTF
CDR3 DNA: TGTGCCATCAATGGGGGAACAGGGGCCAACGTCCTGACTTTC

CDR3 length: 15
J gene: TRBJ1-1
clone size: NA
V gene: TRBV20-1
D gene: NA
CDR3 protein: CSAIAIATGGTEAFF
CDR3 DNA: TGCAGTGCTATAGCGATAGCTACCGGGGGCACTGAAGCTTTCTTT

CDR3 length: 13
J gene: TRBJ1-3
clone size: few
V gene: TRBV19
D gene: NA
CDR3 protein: CASTTASGNTIYF
CDR3 DNA: TGTGCCAGTACCACAGCCTCTGGAAACACCATATATTTT

CDR3 length: 16
J gene: TRBJ2-1
clone size: many
V gene: TRBV7-6
D gene: TRBD2
CDR3 protein: CASSLAAGDTYNEQFF
CDR3 DNA: TGTGCCAGCAGCTTAGCAGCGGGGGATACCTACAATGAGCAGTTCTTC